The T cell receptor beta chain described here comes from a study of blood T cell repertoires in COVID-19. On the study more broadly: Samples taken during acute and convalescent COVID-19 were collected in the United States, Italy and Spain.

From germline, CDR1 is SGHRS and CDR2 YFSETQ. Trimming left V 2 bases short and J 0 bases short, with 6 bases between. CDR3 length: 14 residues. Authors' analysis steps: By means of reference gene primer amplification, nucleated cell counts were estimated. Clones were read by immunoSEQ multiplex PCR, and TCRdb kept only the in-frame ones, dropping some. V, J and clone size reflect that table, while D and trimming were determined from the DNA. The top ten hold about 25% of the sample, which has approximately 130,000 clones, 70% to 80% seen once. Input material: peripheral blood. The receptor was derived from a human donor in a cohort sampled during active COVID-19. The V gene is TRBV5-1, the J gene TRBJ1-3; D call uncertain. The CDR3 DNA is TGCGCCAGCAGCTTCGCGTACTCTGGAAACACCATATATTTT. Its protein is CASSFAYSGNTIYF.